This TCR beta chain was observed in a study of shared clonotypes between healthy human individuals. Study-wide results and caveats: Among four donors, approximately 5.4% of naive CD4 clonotypes were found in common. Blood was the only sampled material, and tissue repertoires likely differ.

Tens of thousands of T cell genomes, or about 0.2 ug DNA, went into the sorted-subset replicate PCRs. The assay was immunoSEQ multiplex PCR, and TCRdb's table has in-frame clones only and misses some. This table holds about a million clones, roughly 80% found once. Worth noting for this clone: Antigen specificity is unknown.

Nashville, Tennessee was home to all donors, each a Caucasian adult. V shed 5 bases and J 0 bases; nucleotides not matched to a gene: 0. Looked up from germline, CDR1 is LGHNT and CDR2 is FRNRAP. This CDR3 region has 14 residues. This sequence joins TRBV12-5 and TRBJ2-1, with 8 bases that match TRBD2. The sequence derives from a man aged 18 to 30 in good health. Some clones in this sample may be carry-over from other donors' samples. Material for sequencing was memory CD4+ T cells from PBMCs. Subset described: CD45RA-negative fraction. The CDR3 nucleotides read TGTGCTAGTGGTAGCGGGAGCTCCTACAATGAGCAGTTCTTC. Translated, it gives CASGSGSSYNEQFF.